This TCR beta chain was sequenced in a study of cytomegalovirus exposure and HLA in healthy donors. V was pared by 6 bases and J by 4 bases, with 24 bases between. The CDR3 totals 17 residues. The V gene's germline CDR1 is MDHEN and CDR2 SYDVKM. With 60 Vbeta and 13 Jbeta primers, the PCR was carried out. The protocol was immunoSEQ multiplex PCR, while the TCRdb copy is restricted to in-frame clones and leaves out a portion. The sample lists some 120,000 clones; more than 80% were seen once. Sequencing used PBMCs. This clonotype originated in a male donor in good health and CMV-seronegative. The V and J genes are TRBV28 and TRBJ1-1; D is unclear. The CDR3 DNA reads TGTGCCAGCAGCCTCGTCTCCGGCGCCGGAGGATTCACTGAAGCTTTCTTT. This codes for CASSLVSGAGGFTEAFF.